This TCR beta chain emerged from a study of OX40 agonist ivuxolimab in advanced cancers. Study at large: The diagnoses of dose-escalation patients were hepatocellular carcinoma, melanoma, renal cell or head and neck cancer. Earlier anti-PD-1, anti-PD-L1 or anti-CTLA-4 therapy was permitted; about 38% had received some. Findings and limits, study-wide: The authors also found low normalized T-cell clonal expansion in some nonresponders.

Some clones are missing from TCRdb's copy, which holds only in-frame ones; the method was immunoSEQ multiplex PCR. The top ten clones hold about 24% of a sample with some 39,000 clones, about three quarters of them seen once. This clone was counted once. Its antigen is not known. The CDR3 is 13 amino acids. Germline CDR1 KGHSH, CDR2 LQKENI. Trimming took off 2 bases at V and 4 bases at J, with 6 bases between the two ends. Peripheral blood came from all dose cohorts at three timepoints. This chain joins TRBV18 and TRBJ1-5, with no clear D. The clonotype comes from an adult with an advanced solid tumor such as melanoma, head and neck, liver or kidney cancer. The sample in question was CD4+ or CD8+ T cells sorted from blood, obtained in a trial of the OX40 agonist ivuxolimab. The chain's CDR3 is CASSPGLNQPQHF. DNA for the CDR3: TGTGCCAGCTCACCAGGGTTGAATCAGCCCCAGCATTTT.